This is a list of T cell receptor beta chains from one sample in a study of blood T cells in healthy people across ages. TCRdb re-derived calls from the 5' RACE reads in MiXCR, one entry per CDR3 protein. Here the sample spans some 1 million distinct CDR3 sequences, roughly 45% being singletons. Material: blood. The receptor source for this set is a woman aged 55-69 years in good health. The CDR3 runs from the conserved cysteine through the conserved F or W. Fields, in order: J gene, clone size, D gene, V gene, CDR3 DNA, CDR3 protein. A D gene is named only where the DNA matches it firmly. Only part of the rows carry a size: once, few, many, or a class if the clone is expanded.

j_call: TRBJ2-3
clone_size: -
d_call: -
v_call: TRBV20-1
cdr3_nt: TGCAGTGCCTCAAAGCTAGCTCCCCCAGATACGCAGTATTTT
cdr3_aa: CSASKLAPPDTQYF

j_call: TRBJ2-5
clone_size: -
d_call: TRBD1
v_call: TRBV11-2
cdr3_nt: TGTGCCAGCAGCACTGGGACAGTCCAAGAGACCCAGTACTTC
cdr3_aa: CASSTGTVQETQYF

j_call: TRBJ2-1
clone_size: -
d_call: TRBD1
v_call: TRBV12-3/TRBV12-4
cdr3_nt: TGTGCCAGCAGTCCCGGGACAGGGCTCTACAATGAGCAGTTCTTC
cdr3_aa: CASSPGTGLYNEQFF

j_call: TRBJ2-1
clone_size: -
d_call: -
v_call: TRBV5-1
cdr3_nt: TGCGCCAGCAGCTTGGGATGGCATGAGCAGTTCTTC
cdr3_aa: CASSLGWHEQFF

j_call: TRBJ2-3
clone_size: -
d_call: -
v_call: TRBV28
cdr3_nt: TGTGCCAGCAGCAGCGCTCTAGCTTCGGGGACAGATACGCAGTATTTT
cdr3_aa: CASSSALASGTDTQYF

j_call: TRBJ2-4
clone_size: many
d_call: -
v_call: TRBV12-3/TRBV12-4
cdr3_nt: TGTGCCAGCAGTTTAGCGGTGAACATTCAGTACTTC
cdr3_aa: CASSLAVNIQYF

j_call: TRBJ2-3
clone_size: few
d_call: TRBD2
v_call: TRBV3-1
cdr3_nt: TGTGCCAGCAGCCAAGATCGTAGCGGGAGATCGGATACGCAGTATTTT
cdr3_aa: CASSQDRSGRSDTQYF

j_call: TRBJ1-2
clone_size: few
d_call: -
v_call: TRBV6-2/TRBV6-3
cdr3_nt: TGTGCCAGCAGTTACTCAGGGGCAGCTCCTAACTATGGCTACACCTTC
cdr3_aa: CASSYSGAAPNYGYTF

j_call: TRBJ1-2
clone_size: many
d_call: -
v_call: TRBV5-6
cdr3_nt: TGTGCCAGCAGCTTCGGCACCTTCGGAGCCTATGGCTACACCTTC
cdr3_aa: CASSFGTFGAYGYTF

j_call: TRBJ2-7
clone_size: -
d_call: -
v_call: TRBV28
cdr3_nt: TGTGCCAGCAACTTAAGTACGGACGTGCAGTACTTC
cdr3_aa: CASNLSTDVQYF